The 29 T cell receptor beta chains below all came from one sample that was sequenced in a study of beta chain features in type 1 diabetes. Study-wide points: Type 1 diabetes patients showed a moderate but significant shortening of TCRB CDR3s in all four CD4+ subsets.

Since all of the isolated RNA was reverse transcribed, expressed TCRB transcripts were what got sequenced. The method was immunoSEQ multiplex PCR; TCRdb's version includes in-frame clones alone and lacks a portion of them. The sample carries hundreds of thousands of clones, over 14% recorded once. The antigens of these receptors remain unknown. The sequenced sample consisted of naive CD4+ T cells from blood. These receptor sequences come from a man between 18 and 35 years old with type 1 diabetes.

The sample holds a few counts of this clone. At the DNA level, this CDR3 is encoded by other sequences in the same sample as well. The V gene is TRBV18, the J gene TRBJ1-6, with unresolved D. The ends were cut back, 3 bases at V and 8 bases at J, with 5 bases in the middle. The length of the CDR3 is 12 residues. The germline gives CDR1 KGHSH, CDR2 LQKENI. DNA of the CDR3: TGTGCCAGCTCACCTCGGGATTCACCCCTCCACTTT. Translated, it gives CASSPRDSPLHF.

The chain recombines TRBV2 with TRBJ1-3, with D maybe TRBD1 (5 bases). The CDR3 covers 17 residues. V was shortened by 3 bases and J by 0 bases, with 15 bases between the two germline ends. Germline V CDR1 and CDR2: SNHLY, FYNNEI. The CDR3 sequence is CASSDRRQLGSGNTIYF. CDR3 in DNA: TGTGCCAGCAGTGACCGTCGACAGCTCGGCTCTGGAAACACCATATATTTT.

V and J are TRBV5-1 and TRBJ1-2; TRBD1 matches at 8 bases. The CDR3 is made up of 16 amino acids. V lost 5 bases to trimming and J lost 5 bases; unmatched junction nucleotides: 14. Germline assignment: CDR1 SGHRS and CDR2 YFSETQ. In DNA, the CDR3 is TGCGCCAGCAGTAAGTCTTTTCGGGACAGGAGATATGGCTACACCTTC. Its protein product is CASSKSFRDRRYGYTF.

This clone occurred a few times. The chain links TRBV28 to TRBJ2-3; no clear D. Trimming pared 4 bases from V and 2 bases from J, leaving 4 bases between. CDR3 length equals 12 residues. The germline gives CDR1 MDHEN, CDR2 SYDVKM. The CDR3 region is CASSSFTDTQYF. DNA of the CDR3: TGTGCCAGCAGTTCGTTCACAGATACGCAGTATTTT.

This clone was observed a handful of times. The V gene is TRBV30, the J gene TRBJ2-3, with D tentatively TRBD1 (5 bases). V lost 2 bases, J lost 5 bases, and 11 bases lay in between. The CDR3 spans 13 residues. Germline V gives CDR1 GTSNPN, CDR2 SVGIG (reference sequence). CDR3 sequence reads: CAWSIGAKDTQYF. DNA of the CDR3: TGTGCCTGGAGTATAGGGGCTAAAGATACGCAGTATTTT.

The rearrangement uses TRBV15 and TRBJ1-4, with D tentatively TRBD1 (5 bases). There are 15 residues in the CDR3. The V gene's germline CDR1 is LNHNV and CDR2 YYDKDF (reference sequence). The V and J ends lost 1 base and 7 bases respectively, with 13 bases between them. CDR3 amino acids: CATSRVGHRTEKLFF. Here the CDR3 DNA reads TGTGCCACCAGCAGAGTAGGACATAGGACTGAAAAACTGTTTTTT. The variable domain in full, with the rest retrieved from reference TRBV15 and TRBJ1-4, is DAMVIQNPRYQVTQFGKPVTLSCSQTLNHNVMYWYQQKSSQAPKLLFHYYDKDFNNEADTPDNFQSRRPNTSFCFLDIRSPGLGDTAMYLCATSRVGHRTEKLFFGSGTQLSVL.

This chain uses TRBV30 with TRBJ2-5; tentatively, D is TRBD2 (5 bases). Germline V lookup: CDR1 GTSNPN, CDR2 SVGIG (reference sequence). This CDR3 region has 13 residues. Trimming shortened V by 1 base and J by 9 bases, and 15 bases separated the two germline ends. CDR3 in DNA: TGTGCCTGGAGTGATATCTCTCCGGGGTCCCAGTACTTC. Translating gives CAWSDISPGSQYF.

The gene calls are TRBV27 and TRBJ2-3; maybe TRBD2 (5 bases). The CDR3 is 13 residues long. Trimming removed 6 bases at V and 0 bases at J, with 7 bases between. Germline lookup yields CDR1 MNHEY and CDR2 SMNVEV (reference sequence). CDR3 bases: TGTGCCAGCAGCAGGACTAGCACAGATACGCAGTATTTT. Protein sequence: CASSRTSTDTQYF.

This clone was counted between two and nine times. V gene TRBV6-5 combines with J gene TRBJ2-5; 7 bases match TRBD1. The CDR3 consists of 13 residues. The V gene's germline CDR1 is MNHEY and CDR2 SVGAGI. V lost 5 bases to trimming and J lost 9 bases; unmatched junction nucleotides: 9. CDR3 coding DNA: TGTGCCAGCAGTCCACCACAGGGGATCCCCCAGTACTTC. Residues: CASSPPQGIPQYF.

The chain employs TRBV29-1 and TRBJ2-2, with D perhaps matching TRBD2 (6 bases). This CDR3 is 11 amino acids long. Germline CDR1 and CDR2: SQVTM and ANQGSEA. V shed 6 bases and J shed 7 bases, with 9 bases lying between them. The CDR3 sequence is CSVGGHGELFF. The CDR3 DNA reads as TGCAGCGTCGGAGGGCACGGGGAGCTGTTTTTT.

The gene calls are TRBV5-1 and TRBJ1-6, with TRBD1 matching over 7 bases. V dropped 5 bases and J dropped 9; count of bases not matched to a gene: 8. Germline CDR1 reads SGHRS; CDR2 reads YFSETQ. The CDR3 covers 14 residues. The CDR3 nucleotides are TGCGCCAGCAGTCCAGGGACAGTAGGTTCACCCCTCCACTTT. Translating gives CASSPGTVGSPLHF.

V is TRBV7-6 and J is TRBJ2-1, with 7 bases matching TRBD2. CDR1 SGHVS and CDR2 FNYEAQ come from the germline V gene. This CDR3 comprises 16 residues. The V segment lost 1 base and the J segment 1 base; nucleotides outside the gene matches: 4. Here the CDR3 reads CASSLVAGHSYNEQFF. In nucleotides, the CDR3 is TGTGCCAGCAGCTTAGTAGCGGGCCATTCCTACAATGAGCAGTTCTTC.

The chain couples TRBV6-6 to TRBJ2-5; a weak D match, TRBD1 (6 bases). Germline V lookup: CDR1 MNHNY, CDR2 SVGAGI (reference sequence). The CDR3 is 13 residues long. V was trimmed by 5 bases and J by 4 bases, leaving 11 bases between them. This CDR3 is CASSPGAGETQYF. Written as DNA, the CDR3 is TGTGCCAGCAGTCCAGGGGCGGGAGAGACCCAGTACTTC.

The CDR3 DNA reads as TGTGCCAGCAGCCTAAACCCGGGGTTAAATCAGCCCCAGCATTTT. It translates to CASSLNPGLNQPQHF. The chain joins TRBV9 to TRBJ1-5; D ambiguous. Per germline, CDR1 SGDLS and CDR2 YYNGEE. V dropped 4 bases and J dropped 4 bases, with 15 bases sitting between them. The CDR3 is 15 amino acids.

The chain combines TRBV5-1 with TRBJ2-5; TRBD1 might be the D (5 bases). The CDR3 length is 14 residues. The V and J ends lost 2 bases and 2 bases respectively, with 10 bases between them. CDR1 SGHRS and CDR2 YFSETQ come from the germline V gene. CDR3 DNA sequence: TGCGCCAGCAGCTTCGAGACAGTACAAGAGACCCAGTACTTC. Translated: CASSFETVQETQYF.

This clone was counted a few times. The J gene is TRBJ1-2, the V gene TRBV5-1; D unresolved. In germline, CDR1 is SGHRS, CDR2 YFSETQ. CDR3 size: 17 residues. V was trimmed by 3 bases and J by 9 bases, leaving 27 bases between them. The CDR3 nucleotides are TGCGCCAGCAGCTACACCATCGATCGAGGACCATCCGGGAGCTACACCTTC. It specifies CASSYTIDRGPSGSYTF.

On this clone: Different DNA sequences within this sample yield the same CDR3. This rearrangement joins TRBV9 to TRBJ2-5; D remains unclear. This CDR3 contains 13 residues. CDR1 and CDR2 (germline): SGDLS, YYNGEE. Trimming left V 0 bases short and J 1 base short, with 4 bases between. CDR3 protein: CASSVALQETQYF. The CDR3, as DNA: TGTGCCAGCAGCGTAGCTCTCCAAGAGACCCAGTACTTC. The whole variable domain, remainder taken from reference TRBV9 and TRBJ2-5, is DSGVTQTPKHLITATGQRVTLRCSPRSGDLSVYWYQQSLDQGLQFLIQYYNGEERAKGNILERFSAQQFPDLHSELNLSSLELGDSALYFCASSVALQETQYFGPGTRLLVL.

The chain links TRBV7-9 to TRBJ1-4; maybe TRBD1 (6 bases). Germline-derived CDR1 and CDR2 are SEHNR and FQNEAQ (reference sequence). The CDR3 runs 16 residues. V gave up 7 bases and J gave up 7 bases, with 22 bases separating them. The CDR3 protein is CASTLPAQGGGEKLFF. The CDR3 nucleotides are TGTGCCAGCACCCTCCCGGCCCAGGGAGGGGGTGAAAAACTGTTTTTT.

V usage is TRBV5-6 and J usage is TRBJ1-5; perhaps TRBD1 as D (6 bases). CDR1 and CDR2 (germline): SGHDT, YYEEEE. V lost 2 bases and J lost 4, with 7 bases in between. The CDR3 spans 13 residues. DNA of the CDR3: TGTGCCAGCAGCTTCGACAGGAATCAGCCCCAGCATTTT. Protein sequence: CASSFDRNQPQHF.

This clone was counted only a few times. The chain recombines TRBV18 with TRBJ2-7; 8 bases are a match to TRBD2. J was trimmed by 5 bases and V by 0 bases; bases with no gene match: 6. The CDR3 spans 15 residues. Germline V gives CDR1 KGHSH, CDR2 LQKENI. CDR3 coding DNA: TGTGCCAGCTCACCACCCGGGACTAGAATCCACGAGCAGTACTTC. Its translation: CASSPPGTRIHEQYF.

The gene calls are TRBV7-9 and TRBJ2-3; 10 bases align to TRBD2. CDR3 length: 18 amino acids. With 1 base clipped from V and 3 bases from J, the junction kept 10 bases outside the gene matches. The germline gives CDR1 SEHNR, CDR2 FQNEAQ (reference sequence). The CDR3 spells CASSLGRLAGPVTDTQYF. In nucleotides, the CDR3 is TGTGCCAGCAGCTTAGGGAGACTAGCGGGCCCGGTAACAGATACGCAGTATTTT. Filled out from reference TRBV7-9 and TRBJ2-3, the complete variable domain reads DTGVSQNPRHKITKRGQNVTFRCDPISEHNRLYWYRQTLGQGPEFLTYFQNEAQLEKSRLLSDRFSAERPKGSFSTLEIQRTEQGDSAMYLCASSLGRLAGPVTDTQYFGPGTRLTVL.

This clone has a single count. This chain connects TRBV5-1 to TRBJ1-4; a possible D gene is TRBD1 (6 bases). Looked up from germline, CDR1 is SGHRS and CDR2 is YFSETQ. V was cut by 2 bases and J by 0 bases, with 11 bases left in between. This CDR3 has 16 residues. CDR3 amino acids: CASSLTGTTTNEKLFF. The CDR3 bases are TGCGCCAGCAGCTTAACAGGGACCACAACTAATGAAAAACTGTTTTTT.

The V and J genes are TRBV9 and TRBJ2-1; TRBD2 matches at 11 bases. The germline V gene encodes CDR1 SGDLS and CDR2 YYNGEE. CDR3 length: 16 amino acids. After removal of 5 bases from V and 7 bases from J, the junction contained 11 bases not matched to a gene. CDR3 sequence reads: CASSPFSGGAGNEQFF. The CDR3 coding sequence is TGTGCCAGCAGTCCTTTTAGCGGGGGGGCTGGTAATGAGCAGTTCTTC. The full variable domain, in which reference TRBV9 and TRBJ2-1 provide the parts outside the CDR3, is DSGVTQTPKHLITATGQRVTLRCSPRSGDLSVYWYQQSLDQGLQFLIQYYNGEERAKGNILERFSAQQFPDLHSELNLSSLELGDSALYFCASSPFSGGAGNEQFFGPGTRLTVL.

This clone was observed a handful of times. CDR3: CAISSGTGEETQYF. CDR3 bases: TGTGCCATCAGTTCCGGGACAGGGGAAGAGACCCAGTACTTC. The chain combines TRBV10-3 with TRBJ2-5, with TRBD1 identical over 10 bases. The germline V gene has CDR1 ENHRY and CDR2 SYGVKD. V was pared by 5 bases and J by 3 bases, with 3 bases of the junction left unmatched. The CDR3 spans 14 residues.

This clone was seen more than once but under ten times. The chain links TRBV19 to TRBJ2-1; a possible D gene is TRBD2 (5 bases). Trimming shortened V by 6 bases and J by 10 bases, and 13 bases separated the two germline ends. Germline V gene data show CDR1 as LNHDA and CDR2 as SQIVND (reference sequence). The CDR3 runs to 12 residues. In DNA form, the CDR3 reads TGTGCCAGTAGCACCCATACGGGAGAGCAGTTCTTC. Protein sequence: CASSTHTGEQFF. Full variable domain (remainder filled in from reference TRBV19 and TRBJ2-1): DGGITQSPKYLFRKEGQNVTLSCEQNLNHDAMYWYRQDPGQGLRLIYYSQIVNDFQKGDIAEGYSVSREKKESFPLTVTSAQKNPTAFYLCASSTHTGEQFFGPGTRLTVL.

V usage is TRBV30 and J usage is TRBJ2-7; D is uncertain. Germline CDR1 GTSNPN, CDR2 SVGIG (reference sequence). Trimming cost V 6 bases and J 4 bases, with 13 bases left between them. The CDR3 totals 12 residues. In DNA, the CDR3 is TGTGCCTGTCAGAAAGATATGTACGAGCAGTACTTC. Protein: CACQKDMYEQYF.

This clone was found a few times. This chain uses TRBV9 with TRBJ2-4; D is possibly TRBD1 (6 bases). The V end was cut by 1 base, the J end by 1 base, with 12 bases between. The CDR3 sequence is 16 residues long. Germline assignment: CDR1 SGDLS and CDR2 YYNGEE. The CDR3: CASSVLPGVAKNIQYF. The CDR3 DNA reads as TGTGCCAGCAGCGTATTACCAGGGGTCGCCAAAAACATTCAGTACTTC.

The V and J genes are TRBV18 and TRBJ2-7, with D possibly being TRBD1 (6 bases). In germline, CDR1 is KGHSH, CDR2 LQKENI. This CDR3 has 14 amino acids. Trimming took off 1 base at V and 6 bases at J, with 13 bases between the two ends. This chain's CDR3 is CASSPLVQGSEQYF. The CDR3 DNA reads as TGTGCCAGCTCACCACTAGTACAGGGCTCCGAGCAGTACTTC.

This chain joins TRBV4-1 and TRBJ2-6, with D possibly being TRBD2 (5 bases). Germline V gene data show CDR1 as MGHRA and CDR2 as YSYEKL. The CDR3 spans 17 residues. V lost 3 bases, J lost 0 bases, and 12 bases lay in between. This CDR3 is CASSQDPGGSGANVLTF. DNA for the CDR3: TGCGCCAGCAGCCAGGACCCCGGAGGCTCTGGGGCCAACGTCCTGACTTTC.